One sample yielded the 8 T cell receptor beta chains listed below, sequenced in a study of T cell responses to AZD1222 COVID-19 vaccine. Data came from immunoSEQ multiplex PCR; TCRdb stores just in-frame clones and leaves some out. The sample carries roughly 120,000 clones, approximately 85% recorded once. Material: peripheral blood, obtained on day 0 of AZD1222 vaccination. All receptors derive from an adult in good health.

Here the CDR3 DNA reads TGTGCCAGCAGCTCCTGGGGCGTCTTGAGCTCCTACAATGAGCAGTTCTTC. It codes for CASSSWGVLSSYNEQFF. The chain carries TRBV27 and TRBJ2-1, with D tentatively TRBD1 (5 bases). Germline V gives CDR1 MNHEY, CDR2 SMNVEV (reference sequence). The CDR3 consists of 17 residues. V lost 6 bases, J lost 0 bases, and 18 bases lay in between.

This clone appeared once. A far larger clone is only one base removed, so a read error is likely. The rearrangement joins TRBV7-9 to TRBJ1-5, with D perhaps TRBD1 (5 bases). CDR3 length equals 13 residues. Trimming left V 5 bases short and J 1 base short, with 6 bases between. The germline V gene has CDR1 SEHNR and CDR2 FQNEAQ (reference sequence). The CDR3: CASSRDSNQPQHF. CDR3 nucleotides: TGTGCCAGCAGCCGGGACAGCAATCAGCCCCAGCATTTT. Together with reference TRBV7-9 and TRBJ1-5, the CDR3 gives the full variable domain: DTGVSQNPRHKITKRGQNVTFRCDPISEHNRLYWYRQTLGQGPEFLTYFQNEAQLEKSRLLSDRFSAERPKGSFSTLEIQRTEQGDSAMYLCASSRDSNQPQHFGDGTRLSIL.

This CDR3 reads CASSLIGGDGEQFF. As DNA, the CDR3 is TGTGCCAGCAGCTTAATAGGCGGGGATGGTGAGCAGTTCTTC. The rearrangement joins TRBV7-3 to TRBJ2-1; a possible D gene is TRBD2 (6 bases). The CDR3 runs 14 residues. The germline gives CDR1 SGHTA, CDR2 FQGTGA. V shed 1 base and J shed 9 bases, with 13 bases lying between them.

CDR3 sequence: CASSDYGTGNYEQYF. The CDR3, as DNA: TGTGCCAGCAGTGATTATGGGACAGGGAACTACGAGCAGTACTTC. J is TRBJ2-7 and V is TRBV25-1, with 9 positions matching TRBD1. The CDR3 covers 15 residues. Germline assignment: CDR1 MGHDK and CDR2 SYGVNS. The V segment lost 3 bases and the J segment 3 bases; nucleotides outside the gene matches: 6.

The chain couples TRBV6-6 to TRBJ1-1, with 10 bases matching TRBD1. Germline CDR1 is MNHNY and CDR2 is SVGAGI (reference sequence). The CDR3 is made up of 14 amino acids. The ends lost 6 bases at V and 5 bases at J; junction bases unmatched: 6. The CDR3 DNA follows: TGTGCCAGCAGCCCCCGGACAGGGGGTACTGAAGCTTTCTTT. Its translation is CASSPRTGGTEAFF.

This chain links TRBV6-1 with TRBJ1-6, with D uncertain. The CDR3 totals 12 residues. The germline V gene encodes CDR1 MNHNS and CDR2 SASEGT. The V and J ends lost 1 base and 7 bases respectively, with 2 bases between them. CDR3 sequence (DNA): TGTGCCAGCAGTGAAGGGAATTCACCCCTCCACTTT. It translates to CASSEGNSPLHF.

The V gene is TRBV20-1, the J gene TRBJ2-5; weak D call: TRBD2 (6 bases). Per germline, CDR1 DFQATT and CDR2 SNEGSKA (reference sequence). This CDR3 region has 11 residues. V was shortened by 4 bases and J by 4 bases, with 7 bases between the two germline ends. The CDR3 DNA follows: TGCAGTGCTACGCGGGGAGAGACCCAGTACTTC. Encoded protein: CSATRGETQYF.

The J gene is TRBJ2-3, the V gene TRBV24-1; D remains unclear. Germline V gene data show CDR1 as KGHDR and CDR2 as SFDVKD. The CDR3 is made up of 14 amino acids. Trimming removed 1 base from V and 6 bases from J, with 10 bases in between. As DNA, the CDR3 is TGTGCCACCAGTGATTTTGGCTCGGCGGATACGCAGTATTTT. Translating gives CATSDFGSADTQYF.